This T cell receptor beta chain was observed in a study of blood T cell repertoires in COVID-19. The CDR3 length is 15 residues. CDR1 MGHDK and CDR2 SYGVNS come from the germline V gene. The junction had 11 bases not matched to a gene; V was cut back by 4 bases and J by 9 bases. What the recovered Cohort 3 donors had was two negative PCRs, clearance, or symptom resolution. The table came from immunoSEQ multiplex PCR; TCRdb's copy has only in-frame clones and leaves some out. The sample contains fewer than 350,000 clones, over 75% of which appear only once. The sequencing sample was made of PBMCs or T cells enriched from blood (not recorded which). The V call is TRBV25-1, the J call TRBJ1-1, with 10 bases aligning to TRBD1. This TCR came from a young woman who had recovered from COVID-19. CDR3 region: CASSATLGTGEQAFF. CDR3 sequence (DNA): TGTGCCAGCAGTGCCACGCTCGGGACAGGGGAACAAGCTTTCTTT.